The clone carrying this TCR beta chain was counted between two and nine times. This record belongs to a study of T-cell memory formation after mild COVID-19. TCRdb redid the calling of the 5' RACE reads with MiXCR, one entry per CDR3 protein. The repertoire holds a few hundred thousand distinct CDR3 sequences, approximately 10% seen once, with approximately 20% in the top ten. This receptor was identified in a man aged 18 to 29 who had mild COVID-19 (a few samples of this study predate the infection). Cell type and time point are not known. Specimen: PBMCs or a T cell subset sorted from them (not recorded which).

CDR3 sequence reads: CASRSGTGGFGGELFF. CDR3 DNA: TGTGCCAGCAGGTCCGGGACAGGGGGCTTCGGCGGGGAGCTGTTTTTT. The chain uses TRBV12-3 or TRBV12-4 and TRBJ2-2, with 12 nucleotides matching TRBD1. This CDR3 contains 16 residues. The V segment lost 6 bases and the J segment 7 bases; nucleotides outside the gene matches: 9.